The rows below give T cell receptor beta chains drawn from one sample of a study of immune evolution from preneoplasia to lung adenocarcinoma. Sequencing was performed with immunoSEQ multiplex PCR; in TCRdb, only in-frame clones are kept and a portion is missing. The sample has under 10,000 clones, about four fifths seen once. Sequencing input: FFPE adjacent normal lung tissue. These receptors originate from a person aged 55-80 years with lung adenocarcinoma. Each CDR3 is given with its conserved first and last residue. Fields, in order: CDR3 protein, J gene, V gene, CDR3 length.

CDR3: CASSYRDRVPEQYF
J: TRBJ2-7
V: TRBV5-1
length: 14

CDR3: CASRTSGGANEQFF
J: TRBJ2-1
V: TRBV7-3
length: 14

CDR3: CASSPQGGSPLHF
J: TRBJ1-6
V: TRBV19
length: 13

CDR3: CAWRGTHEQYF
J: TRBJ2-7
V: TRBV30
length: 11

CDR3: CASSQEPGGLSKNIQYF
J: TRBJ2-4
V: TRBV4-1
length: 17

CDR3: CASSSRDTQYF
J: TRBJ2-3
V: TRBV11-2
length: 11

CDR3: CAISESKQGATEAFF
J: TRBJ1-1
V: TRBV10-3
length: 15

CDR3: CAWSGGREYYGYTF
J: TRBJ1-2
V: TRBV30
length: 14

CDR3: CASSSGPHQPQHF
J: TRBJ1-5
V: TRBV7-7
length: 13

CDR3: CASSNQETQYF
J: TRBJ2-5
V: TRBV7-9
length: 11

CDR3: CASSQDPGPRMAGYTF
J: TRBJ1-2
V: TRBV14
length: 16

CDR3: CASSLGGQSWETQYF
J: TRBJ2-5
V: TRBV11-2
length: 15

CDR3: CASSPGLAGDTGELFF
J: TRBJ2-2
V: TRBV7-6
length: 16

CDR3: CASSLEGTGGYEQYF
J: TRBJ2-7
V: TRBV5-5
length: 15

CDR3: CASSGQIFQETQYF
J: TRBJ2-5
V: TRBV7-3
length: 14

CDR3: CASSLEASGGYEQYF
J: TRBJ2-7
V: TRBV5-1
length: 15

CDR3: CASKGGANSETQYF
J: TRBJ2-5
V: TRBV27
length: 14

CDR3: CASSVGEGGMQETQYF
J: TRBJ2-5
V: TRBV9
length: 16

CDR3: CASIKDRGDEKLFF
J: TRBJ1-4
V: TRBV18
length: 14

CDR3: CASSLGAGVGYTF
J: TRBJ1-2
V: TRBV7-3
length: 13

CDR3: CASSFGKTYEQYF
J: TRBJ2-7
V: TRBV5-1
length: 13

CDR3: CAGNSGRAGDIQYF
J: TRBJ2-4
V: TRBV2
length: 14

CDR3: CASSLLVADTQYF
J: TRBJ2-3
V: TRBV6-5
length: 13

CDR3: CASSSALVTDTQYF
J: TRBJ2-3
V: TRBV18
length: 14

CDR3: CASSYSMGYYGYTF
J: TRBJ1-2
V: TRBV6-6
length: 14

CDR3: CASSLGLAGYYEQYF
J: TRBJ2-7
V: TRBV7-9
length: 15